The T cell receptor beta chain under discussion was sequenced for a study of shared clonotypes between healthy human individuals (dated by TCRdb to 2020 to 2022). Broadly, across the study: A few men and two women, aged 18 to 49 years, made up the cohort. Different laboratories and diverse techniques were used to prepare libraries and sequence TCR repertoires, to increase sequencing depth and limit assay-specific biases. For each donor, CD4 naive and CD4 memory were each run on three plates, CD8 naive on two plates, and CD8 memory on one plate. Per donor, leukapheresis produced somewhere between about 0.8 and 9 billion PBMCs. Blood TCR repertoires of a handful of healthy adults were deeply sequenced to estimate repertoire size and the extent of clonotype sharing between individuals. The paper's findings and limits, for the study overall: Sampling was limited to blood, and TCR repertoires in tissue likely differ from TCR repertoires in blood. Compared with non-shared clonotypes, the clonotypes found in all four sorted-subset donors had higher generation probabilities. Based on pairwise subsampling, the degree of clonotype sharing among donors was expected to be affected by sequencing depth. Incomplete sequencing was indicated by rarefaction of sorted-subset datasets, despite the large sequencing depth. The small number of donors limited the genetic and exposure-history diversity represented. Around 5.4% of naive CD4, 3.5% of naive CD8, 2.3% of memory CD4, and roughly 0.4% of memory CD8 clonotypes were shared across several donors. Larger estimated clonotype richness was generally found for naive subsets than for memory subsets.

TCR CDR3 regions were amplified from genomic DNA by multiplex PCR using the deep immunoSEQ assay. Extracted genomic DNA from each cell subset was distributed evenly across all wells of several immunoSEQ 96-well plates, and each plate was treated as a replicate. For sorted subsets, roughly 0.2 ug genomic DNA, equal to 30,000 to 35,000 T cell genomes, was loaded into each replicate PCR. Purified libraries were measured with a Qubit 3.0 fluorometer, size-checked on a Bioanalyzer 2100, and measured again with the KAPA Library Quantification kit. Every immunoSEQ 96-well plate was sequenced on a separate single-read 150-cycle Illumina NextSeq 550 flow cell. The source study handled its data this way. The immunoSEQ output contained only junctional sequences without quality scores, so filtering could not match that applied to full-length reads. To assign V/J genes and CDR3, sequences were annotated using PyIR, a Python wrapper for IgBLAST v1.9, with IMGT germline references. Reads were filtered out if the reads had weak V/J assignments (E-value above 1e-6), no CDR3, stop codons, out-of-frame junctions, or ambiguous translated residues. A V3J clonotype was defined by an identical inferred V gene, J gene, and CDR3 amino acid sequence. Percentage overlap between repertoires was calculated by dividing the number of shared unique clonotypes by the size of the smaller repertoire. Repertoire richness was assessed with RTK rarefaction, the Chao1 estimator, and Recon v2.1 estimates of unobserved clonotypes. Generation probabilities for all TCRbeta clonotypes obtained by the gDNA method from a handful of donors were computed using OLGA. Entries here come from immuneACCESS through TCRdb and include only in-frame sequences with V and J called. Some clones fail to appear in such tables; in the studies checked, an unresolved V gene covers under half of the shortfall, and the cause of the remainder is unknown. V, J and clone size were drawn from that table, and D and trimming were deduced from the DNA. Within this sample are some 2 million clones, with just under 95% of them counted one time only. The ten largest make up around 1.1% of the sample.

The CDR3 holds 13 amino acids from the cysteine to the phenylalanine. Solely the CDR3 DNA is kept, with 39 bases framed from the first base. The germline V gene supplies CDR1 SGHDN and CDR2 FVKESK. V loses 5 bases of germline sequence and J loses 4 bases, and the interval between the two ends is 11 bases. For the CD8 naive samples, CD45RO-negative cells were positively selected for CCR7, yielding a CD45RA+CCR7+ population from which TemRA cells were excluded. The donors were healthy, HIV-negative adults who had no recently reported acute infections or vaccinations. Every donor was a Caucasian adult residing in Nashville, Tennessee, USA. Blood was obtained by leukapheresis, after which PBMCs were separated by Ficoll-Histopaque density gradient centrifugation and cryopreserved in liquid nitrogen vapor phase. Purity and quantity of every magnetically sorted T cell population were checked by analytical flow cytometry. Genomic DNA was isolated from every sorted fraction and measured by UV absorbance on a Nanodrop 2000c.

In its sample, this clone was seen once. What antigen it recognizes has not been identified. The input lacks base qualities; no much larger clone sits a single base away. Recombination linked TRBV14 to TRBJ1-2; no D gene is confidently identified. Source material: naive CD8+ T cells sorted from blood. Read against the paper, the sample's cell subset or site label means: CD45RA+CCR7+. The sequence derives from a man aged 18-30 years in good health. The DNA is TGTGCCAGCAGCTTAACCGAGACCTATGGCTACACCTTC. This encodes CASSLTETYGYTF.